This T cell receptor (beta chain) was observed in a study of beta chain features in type 1 diabetes. General study points: Researchers report that Type 1 diabetes patients had moderately but significantly shorter TCRB CDR3s across all four CD4+ subsets.

Expressed TCRB transcripts were sequenced because the entire RNA isolate underwent reverse transcription. TCRdb keeps only in-frame clones here, not all; method: immunoSEQ multiplex PCR. The table includes about 660,000 clones, about 14% detected once. This clone was seen a few times. What it recognizes is unknown. Per the germline V gene, CDR1 is MDHEN and CDR2 is SYDVKM. The CDR3 is made up of 14 amino acids. Populations obtained by sorting all exceeded 95% purity. The chain links TRBV28 to TRBJ2-3; 8 bases match TRBD1. The sample consisted of naive CD4+ T cells from blood. The TCR comes from a man between 18 and 29 years old with type 1 diabetes. The CDR3 region has the DNA TGTGCGACATCGGACAGGGTCGGCACAGATACGCAGTATTTT. Protein product: CATSDRVGTDTQYF.